This paragraph reports one T cell receptor (beta chain). Its specific antigen is unknown. One end of the junction is discordant with germline, which a read error may explain. TCR cDNA was synthesized by 5'RACE template switching, which introduced a universal primer site and unique molecular identifiers. Priming of cDNA synthesis was performed from both the TCR alpha and TCR beta constant segments. Two PCR steps were used to amplify libraries, with sample barcodes and sequencing adapters being added in the second step. Sequencing of libraries was performed on Illumina HiSeq 2500 (2x100 bp) or NovaSeq (2x150 bp). The study's processing was this. Reads were demultiplexed and collapsed into UMI consensus sequences with MIGEC, and V(D)J alignment was performed with MiXCR. Using edgeR on replicate PBMC samples, clonotypes were called vaccine-responding if FDR was below 0.01 and the log2 fold change was above 5 up to day 15. Each bulk clonotype was labeled CD4 or CD8 based on which sequenced repertoire, CD4 or CD8, contained the clonotype at higher abundance. Through fastp at Q25 and MiXCR, TCRdb rebuilt clones from the public reads, retaining in-frame beta chains. Under each unique CDR3 protein, matching rows form one entry showing the most common genes and DNA. What appears here as the V and J calls and clone size reflects TCRdb's work, not the paper's. The sample table lists hundreds of thousands of distinct CDR3 sequences, roughly 6.1% of them with a count of one. The top ten constitute approximately 15% of the sample.

CDR1 and CDR2, per the germline V gene (reference sequence), are DFQATT and SNEGSKA. CDR3 length: 15 amino acids, cysteine to phenylalanine. This entry keeps only the CDR3 DNA: 45 bases, framed from base 1. This sample was taken from a study of T cells after yellow fever vaccination (dated by TCRdb to about 2019). Study-wide context: The SMART-Seq v4 Ultra Low Input RNA kit was used to prepare libraries from fractions with low cell numbers. To track T-cell clones before and after primary and booster YFV17D yellow fever vaccination, bulk TCR alpha and beta repertoires were sequenced longitudinally. Two healthy male donors made up the cohort, one aged 18 to 29 years and the other aged 30 to 39 years. Blood was collected at multiple timepoints before and after primary and secondary immunization, and bulk PBMC replicates and cell subsets were isolated.

The treatment or condition label here, explained by the study, means: live attenuated yellow fever vaccine strain. Two biological replicates of bulk PBMCs were collected at each blood-draw timepoint. A standard Ficoll-Paque protocol was used to isolate PBMCs from peripheral blood. TriZol was used to extract RNA from bulk PBMCs, CD4 and CD8 fractions, and dextramer-positive and dextramer-negative fractions. General conclusions and limits of the study: Because the study included only a couple of donors, the extent to which the findings can be generalized is limited. The secondary T-cell response was found to be weaker but faster than the primary response, with a peak reached on day 5 rather than on day 15. Most clones expanded after primary vaccination (96% of CD4 and roughly 91% of CD8) were re-detected after the booster, suggesting that broad memory maintenance occurred. A small fraction of clonotypes appeared in both the CD4 and CD8 compartments, likely as a result of convergent recombination. Because abundant contaminating clonotypes from the bulk population could be contained in FACS-sorted repertoires, computational filtering was required.

Recombination connected TRBV20-1 to TRBJ2-3, with 9 bases aligning to TRBD1. This clonotype was sampled from a man aged 25 to 45 who received the YFV17D yellow fever vaccine. Sample: PBMCs, taken 5 days after the yellow fever booster vaccination. The sequenced DNA is TGCTGTGCTCGCGCCGGGACAGGGTTTTTGGATACGCAGTATTTT. Translation gives CCARAGTGFLDTQYF.